The next 25 T cell receptor beta chains were all read from a single sample in a study of Graves' ophthalmopathy and Graves' hyperthyroidism. RNA transcripts were the template, and TCR beta CDR3 regions were amplified from them. A first-round RT-PCR used HTBI primers, followed by a second-round multiplex PCR. TCRdb redid the calling of the multiplex PCR reads with MiXCR, one entry per CDR3 protein. The repertoire holds 400,000 to 500,000 distinct CDR3 sequences, with around 21% as singletons. The sample taken for sequencing was peripheral blood. The receptors were sampled from a woman under 30 with stable Graves' hyperthyroidism.

This clonotype was counted a few times. This chain uses TRBV18 with TRBJ1-3, with D hard to call. The germline gives CDR1 KGHSH, CDR2 LQKENI. Deletions cut 2 bases from V and 2 bases from J, with 10 bases between. The CDR3 extends over 15 amino acids. The CDR3 DNA sequence: TGTGCCAGCTCACCAAGGGCTGCAACTGGAAACACCATATATTTT. Translation gives CASSPRAATGNTIYF. The entire variable domain, with the rest obtained from reference TRBV18 and TRBJ1-3, is as follows: NAGVMQNPRHLVRRRGQEARLRCSPMKGHSHVYWYRQLPEEGLKFMVYLQKENIIDESGMPKERFSAEFPKEGPSILRIQQVVRGDSAAYFCASSPRAATGNTIYFGEGSWLTVV.

On this clonotype itself: A much bigger clone sits one base away, suggesting this may be a read error. The rearrangement joins TRBV2 to TRBJ2-7; TRBD2 is a possible D gene (7 bases). Trimming shortened V by 2 bases and J by 9 bases, and 17 bases separated the two germline ends. Germline V CDR1 and CDR2: SNHLY, FYNNEI. The CDR3 totals 14 residues. The CDR3 spells CASSEIGGLDGQYF. DNA of the CDR3: TGTGCCAGCAGTGAAATCGGGGGGCTAGACGGGCAGTACTTC. Full variable domain (remainder filled in from reference TRBV2 and TRBJ2-7): EPEVTQTPSHQVTQMGQEVILRCVPISNHLYFYWYRQILGQKVEFLVSFYNNEISEKSEIFDDQFSVERPDGSNFTLKIRSTKLEDSAMYFCASSEIGGLDGQYFGPGTRLTVT.

The chain combines TRBV20-1 with TRBJ2-4, with D perhaps TRBD1 (6 bases). From germline, CDR1 is DFQATT and CDR2 SNEGSKA (reference sequence). This CDR3 contains 17 residues. V was trimmed by 2 bases and J by 1 base, leaving 18 bases between them. This CDR3 reads CSARHEQGTEAKNIQYF. As DNA, the CDR3 is TGCAGTGCTAGACACGAACAGGGAACCGAGGCCAAAAACATTCAGTACTTC.

This clonotype was detected many times. The rearrangement joins TRBV29-1 to TRBJ2-5, with 9 bases identical to TRBD2. The CDR3 length is 14 residues. V was clipped by 6 bases and J by 1 base; unmatched bases: 6. Germline CDR1 SQVTM, CDR2 ANQGSEA. DNA for the CDR3: TGCAGCGTCATGACTAGCGGCACCCAAGAGACCCAGTACTTC. Protein: CSVMTSGTQETQYF.

This clonotype was detected many times. The chain has TRBV25-1 and TRBJ2-2; D not resolved. V was pared by 5 bases and J by 7 bases, with 8 bases between. The V gene's germline CDR1 is MGHDK and CDR2 SYGVNS. CDR3 length: 12 residues. CDR3 sequence: CASSKTGGELFF. The CDR3 nucleotides read TGTGCCAGCAGTAAGACGGGCGGGGAGCTGTTTTTT.

There are many counts of this clonotype. This sequence joins TRBV19 and TRBJ2-7, with D possibly matching TRBD2 (6 bases). The CDR3 loop spans 15 amino acids. CDR1 and CDR2 from the germline V gene are LNHDA and SQIVND (reference sequence). V was cut by 5 bases and J by 2 bases, with 16 bases left in between. CDR3 nucleotide sequence: TGTGCCAGTAGTCCTTCGGGGCGGGGTACCTACGAGCAGTACTTC. It specifies CASSPSGRGTYEQYF.

This rearrangement joins TRBV6-5 to TRBJ2-7, with TRBD2 matching 9 bases. From germline, CDR1 is MNHEY and CDR2 SVGAGI. V lost 5 bases, J lost 3 bases, and 5 bases stayed unmatched. The CDR3 runs 14 residues. CDR3 sequence (DNA): TGTGCCAGCAGTAACCTAGCGGGACTCTACGAGCAGTACTTC. Its protein product is CASSNLAGLYEQYF.

The chain joins TRBV11-2 to TRBJ2-1, with D perhaps matching TRBD1 (5 bases). V was cut by 4 bases and J by 3 bases, with 13 bases left in between. CDR1 is SGHAT, CDR2 FQNNGV, per germline. The CDR3 contains 15 residues. This CDR3 reads CASSSNAGHYNEQFF. CDR3 in DNA: TGTGCCAGCAGCTCCAACGCAGGACACTACAATGAGCAGTTCTTC.

The sample holds many counts of this clonotype. The gene calls are TRBV28 and TRBJ2-5; D not certain. CDR3 length: 11 amino acids. Trimming stripped 5 bases from V and 4 bases from J, with 5 bases between. The germline V gene encodes CDR1 MDHEN and CDR2 SYDVKM. CDR3 coding DNA: TGTGCCAGCAGTAAACGAGAGACCCAGTACTTC. It encodes CASSKRETQYF.

This clonotype was counted at least ten times. The chain recombines TRBV29-1 with TRBJ2-5, with 7 bases identical to TRBD1. This CDR3 contains 14 residues. V trimming: 6 bases; J trimming: 1 base; junction bases outside the gene matches: 8. The germline V gene has CDR1 SQVTM and CDR2 ANQGSEA. The CDR3: CSVEDRTFQETQYF. The CDR3 DNA follows: TGCAGCGTAGAGGACAGGACCTTCCAAGAGACCCAGTACTTC.

V usage is TRBV4-1 and J usage is TRBJ1-5; TRBD1 matches 10 bases. CDR3 length: 16 residues. CDR1 and CDR2 (germline): MGHRA, YSYEKL. The trim removed 3 bases at V and 5 bases at J, leaving 7 bases unmatched. In nucleotides, the CDR3 is TGCGCCAGCAGCCAGCAGACAGGGGGCCGGGATCAGCCCCAGCATTTT. It encodes CASSQQTGGRDQPQHF.

This clonotype was picked up a small number of times. The chain couples TRBV6-5 to TRBJ1-6, with D maybe TRBD1 (5 bases). The CDR3 is made up of 13 amino acids. Trimming cost V 2 bases and J 8 bases, with 7 bases left between them. CDR1 is MNHEY, CDR2 SVGAGI, per germline. The CDR3 DNA sequence: TGTGCCAGCAGTTACGGGGGTGATTCACCCCTCCACTTT. This codes for CASSYGGDSPLHF.

This clonotype was counted a few times. The chain has TRBV6-2 or TRBV6-3 and TRBJ1-1; D remains unclear. The CDR3 loop spans 15 amino acids. V lost 0 bases to trimming and J lost 5 bases, with 13 bases between them. Germline CDR1 and CDR2: MNHEY and SVGEGT. The CDR3 region is CASSYSPPDWTEAFF. The CDR3 DNA reads as TGTGCCAGCAGTTACTCCCCCCCGGACTGGACTGAAGCTTTCTTT.

This clonotype has ten or more counts. The chain is built from TRBV30 and TRBJ2-5; D may be TRBD1 (6 bases). This CDR3 comprises 12 residues. The germline V and J ends were trimmed by 2 bases and 4 bases, with 8 bases remaining between them. Germline V gives CDR1 GTSNPN, CDR2 SVGIG (reference sequence). CDR3 sequence (DNA): TGTGCCTGGAGTACACAGGGAGAGACCCAGTACTTC. Translating it yields CAWSTQGETQYF. The variable domain in full, with the rest retrieved from reference TRBV30 and TRBJ2-5, is SQTIHQWPATLVQPVGSPLSLECTVEGTSNPNLYWYRQAAGRGLQLLFYSVGIGQISSEVPQNLSASRPQDRQFILSSKKLLLSDSGFYLCAWSTQGETQYFGPGTRLLVL.

This clonotype was recorded many times. This sequence joins TRBV5-5 and TRBJ2-7; D call uncertain. This CDR3 spans 13 amino acids. Per germline, CDR1 SGHKS and CDR2 YYEKEE (reference sequence). V gave up 7 bases and J gave up 2 bases, with 13 bases separating them. The DNA for the CDR3 is TGTGCCAGCTACGGGTCCTTCACCTACGAGCAGTACTTC. Translated, it gives CASYGSFTYEQYF.

This clonotype was detected many times. The chain uses TRBV6-2 or TRBV6-3 and TRBJ2-7; weak D call: TRBD2 (6 bases). CDR1 and CDR2 (germline): MNHEY, SVGEGT. The CDR3 is made up of 14 amino acids. V gave up 2 bases and J gave up 5 bases, with 13 bases separating them. The DNA of the CDR3 is TGTGCCAGCAGTTACGTTCCGGGACTGGACGAGCAGTACTTC. Translated, it gives CASSYVPGLDEQYF.

This clonotype was seen at least ten times. The chain links TRBV13 to TRBJ1-2, with TRBD1 matching over 7 bases. Germline loops: CDR1 PRHDT, CDR2 FYEKMQ (reference sequence). The J segment lost 6 bases and the V segment lost 3 bases, leaving 7 bases of the junction unmatched. The CDR3 is 14 amino acids. CDR3 sequence (DNA): TGTGCCAGCAGCTTTGGGGGACAGCTAAATGGCTACACCTTC. Protein product: CASSFGGQLNGYTF.

In this sample, this clonotype turned up many times. CDR3 nucleotides: TGCGCCAGCAGCTTGACCCTTTGGGTAGACGCCGGGGAGCTGTTTTTT. Amino acid sequence: CASSLTLWVDAGELFF. This chain joins TRBV5-1 and TRBJ2-2; D is unclear. This CDR3 has 16 amino acids. V lost 1 base, J lost 6 bases, and 16 bases lay in between. CDR1 and CDR2 (germline): SGHRS, YFSETQ.

This clonotype showed up many times. The chain employs TRBV19 and TRBJ2-2; the match to TRBD2 covers 11 bases. CDR1 is LNHDA, CDR2 SQIVND, per germline (reference sequence). This CDR3 region has 16 residues. Trimming removed 7 bases from V and 5 bases from J; junction bases left unmatched: 9. The CDR3 DNA reads as TGTGCCAGTACCCGATCCCGACTAGCGGGAACCGGGGAGCTGTTTTTT. Translation: CASTRSRLAGTGELFF.

This clonotype was seen many times. Here the CDR3 reads CASSLVGGEAGNTIYF. Written as DNA, the CDR3 is TGTGCCAGCAGTTTAGTGGGGGGCGAAGCTGGAAACACCATATATTTT. The chain recombines TRBV12-3 or TRBV12-4 with TRBJ1-3, with D maybe TRBD1 (6 bases). Trimming took off 1 base at V and 2 bases at J, with 12 bases between the two ends. CDR3 length: 16 amino acids.

This CDR3 is CASSFGQGIFYEQYF. The CDR3 DNA is TGTGCCAGCAGTTTTGGTCAAGGGATATTCTACGAGCAGTACTTC. The V gene is TRBV12-3 or TRBV12-4, the J gene TRBJ2-7; D is ambiguous. CDR3 length equals 15 residues. The V and J ends lost 3 bases and 3 bases respectively, with 15 bases between them.

This clonotype has a count of ten or more. The chain links TRBV14 to TRBJ1-1; 7 bases map to TRBD1. Germline loops: CDR1 SGHDN, CDR2 FVKESK. The length of the CDR3 is 14 residues. V shed 1 base and J 9 bases; nucleotides not matched to a gene: 8. The CDR3 sequence is CASSQVGGATKAFF. In DNA, the CDR3 is TGTGCCAGCAGCCAAGTAGGGGGCGCGACTAAAGCTTTCTTT.

In this sample, this clonotype turned up many times. The chain uses TRBV27 and TRBJ1-2, with D possibly TRBD1 on 6 matching bases. CDR3 length equals 12 residues. Germline V gene sequence: CDR1 MNHEY, CDR2 SMNVEV (reference sequence). V lost 4 bases and J 7 bases, leaving 10 bases between the germline ends. As DNA, the CDR3 is TGTGCCAGCAGTTCCAGGGGCCGTGGCTACACCTTC. This sequence encodes CASSSRGRGYTF.

This clonotype was counted many times. The chain recombines TRBV11-2 with TRBJ2-7; D perhaps matches TRBD1 (6 bases). The CDR3 has 13 amino acids. The germline gives CDR1 SGHAT, CDR2 FQNNGV. V lost 2 bases and J 2 bases, leaving 7 bases between the germline ends. CDR3 region: CASSLRTAYEQYF. DNA for the CDR3: TGTGCCAGCAGCTTACGGACAGCCTACGAGCAGTACTTC.

Details on this clonotype: At one end, the junction sequence differs from germline, possibly due to a read error. V usage is TRBV30 and J usage is TRBJ1-5; possibly TRBD1 for D (5 bases). The CDR3 has 14 residues. Germline V gene data show CDR1 as GTSNPN and CDR2 as SVGIG (reference sequence). The CDR3 spells CAWSLGLSYQPQHF. DNA of the CDR3: TGTGCCTGGAGTCTGGGGCTAAGCTATCAGCCTCAGCATTTT.